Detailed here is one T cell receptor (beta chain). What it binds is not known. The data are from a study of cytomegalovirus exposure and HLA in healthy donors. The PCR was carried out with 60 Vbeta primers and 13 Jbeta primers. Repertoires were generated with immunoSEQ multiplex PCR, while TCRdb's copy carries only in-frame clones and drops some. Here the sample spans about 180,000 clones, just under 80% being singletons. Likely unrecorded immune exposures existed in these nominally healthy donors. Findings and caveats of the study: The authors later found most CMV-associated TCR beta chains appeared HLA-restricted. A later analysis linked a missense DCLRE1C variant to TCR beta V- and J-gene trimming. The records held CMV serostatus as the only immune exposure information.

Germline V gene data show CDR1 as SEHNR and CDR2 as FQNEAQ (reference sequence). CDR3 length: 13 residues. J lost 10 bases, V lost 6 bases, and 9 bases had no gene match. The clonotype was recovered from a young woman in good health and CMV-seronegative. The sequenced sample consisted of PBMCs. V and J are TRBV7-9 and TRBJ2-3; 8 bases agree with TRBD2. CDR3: CASSSGTRGAQYF. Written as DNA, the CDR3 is TGTGCCAGCAGTTCCGGGACTAGGGGGGCGCAGTATTTT.